This entry lists 3 T cell receptor beta chains sequenced from one sample in a study of blood T cell repertoires in COVID-19. The repertoire was sequenced with immunoSEQ multiplex PCR; TCRdb's copy has only in-frame clones and lacks some. The repertoire holds about 200,000 clones, about 86% seen once, with 2% to 2.5% in the top ten. What was sequenced was peripheral blood. These receptors all stem from a woman between 50 and 59 years old with acute or convalescent COVID-19.

V usage is TRBV6-1 and J usage is TRBJ1-1; 8 positions agree with TRBD1. The CDR3 loop spans 14 amino acids. Trimming at V came to 3 bases and at J to 6 bases, leaving 6 bases not matched to a gene. Germline assignment: CDR1 MNHNS and CDR2 SASEGT. The CDR3 is CASSDWDRRAEAFF. The CDR3, as DNA: TGTGCCAGCAGTGATTGGGACAGGAGGGCTGAAGCTTTCTTT.

V and J are TRBV6-5 and TRBJ1-2; D unclear. The germline gives CDR1 MNHEY, CDR2 SVGAGI. The CDR3 spans 13 residues. Trimming stripped 6 bases from V and 4 bases from J, with 12 bases between. DNA for the CDR3: TGTGCCAGCAGCTGGGGAGCGGCCTATGGCTACACCTTC. This encodes CASSWGAAYGYTF.

The rearrangement links TRBV12-3 or TRBV12-4 to TRBJ2-1; no clear D. The CDR3 spans 12 residues. V was clipped by 7 bases and J by 7 bases, with 11 bases between them. The CDR3 DNA follows: TGTGCCAGCACCCGAACGGGTAATGAGCAGTTCTTC. Its translation is CASTRTGNEQFF.